This T cell receptor beta chain stems from a study of shared clonotypes between healthy human individuals. Findings of the study overall: It was anticipated that sequencing depth would influence how many clonotypes donors shared.

Details on this clone: Its antigen is not known.

The CDR3 has 17 residues. Recent acute infections and vaccinations were absent in the healthy HIV-negative adult donors. Profiled with immunoSEQ multiplex PCR; TCRdb holds only in-frame clones, not every one. Among approximately 1,500,000 clones, about 96% were seen once, and the ten largest hold 1.2%. This receptor was identified in a man aged 25-40 years in good health. The specimen was naive CD4+ T cells sorted from blood. Subset: CD45RA+ positively selected. The rearrangement uses TRBV21-1 and TRBJ2-7; the table names TRBD1, a call not compared with the DNA. TRBV21-1 is a recognized pseudogene. CDR3: CASSSVPGQDVSYEQYF. The DNA of the CDR3 is TGTGCCAGCAGCAGCGTACCGGGACAGGACGTATCCTACGAGCAGTACTTC.